The 6 T cell receptor beta chains below were found in one sample sequenced in a study of blood T cell repertoires in COVID-19. Libraries were prepared by immunoSEQ multiplex PCR; TCRdb keeps only in-frame clonotypes and omits some of them. Here the sample spans 250,000 to 300,000 clones, 88% being singletons. The material sequenced was PBMCs or T cells enriched from blood (not recorded which). The receptors were sampled from a woman in her 30s who had recovered from COVID-19.

The chain is built from TRBV4-1 and TRBJ1-2; 7 nucleotides agree with TRBD1. With V trimmed by 4 bases and J by 2 bases, 10 bases remained unmatched. Germline CDR1 reads MGHRA; CDR2 reads YSYEKL. CDR3 size: 16 residues. The chain's CDR3 is CASSPSRGGGNYGYTF. CDR3 bases: TGCGCCAGCAGCCCCTCGAGAGGGGGCGGGAACTATGGCTACACCTTC.

The chain is built from TRBV28 and TRBJ2-3; D not resolved. V dropped 1 base and J dropped 4 bases, with 9 bases sitting between them. The CDR3 loop spans 14 amino acids. Per germline, CDR1 MDHEN and CDR2 SYDVKM. The CDR3 region is CASSLSPRADTQYF. CDR3 sequence (DNA): TGTGCCAGCAGTTTATCCCCACGGGCAGATACGCAGTATTTT. Variable domain in full (rest from reference TRBV28 and TRBJ2-3): DVKVTQSSRYLVKRTGEKVFLECVQDMDHENMFWYRQDPGLGLRLIYFSYDVKMKEKGDIPEGYSVSREKKERFSLILESASTNQTSMYLCASSLSPRADTQYFGPGTRLTVL.

This clone was seen a handful of times. The chain recombines TRBV3-1 (or the pseudogene TRBV3-2) with TRBJ1-2, with a weak D call TRBD1 (5 bases). Germline V lookup: CDR1 LGHDT, CDR2 YNNKEL (reference sequence). Trimming stripped 4 bases from V and 5 bases from J, with 8 bases between. The length of the CDR3 is 12 residues. Here the CDR3 DNA reads TGTGCCAGCAGCCCAACAGGTTATGGCTACACCTTC. Its translation: CASSPTGYGYTF.

The chain couples TRBV4-1 to TRBJ2-1, with D perhaps TRBD2 (5 bases). Trimming took off 0 bases at V and 9 bases at J, with 18 bases between the two ends. The CDR3 has 16 residues. Germline CDR1 MGHRA, CDR2 YSYEKL. CDR3 in amino acids: CASSQDGLERVGEQFF. DNA for the CDR3: TGCGCCAGCAGCCAAGATGGGCTAGAGAGGGTAGGTGAGCAGTTCTTC.

This clone was picked up a small number of times. The chain couples TRBV19 to TRBJ2-3, with 9 bases aligning to TRBD2. V shed 3 bases and J 0 bases; nucleotides not matched to a gene: 7. This CDR3 comprises 17 residues. Germline loops: CDR1 LNHDA, CDR2 SQIVND (reference sequence). The CDR3 here is CASSIHGGRGSTDTQYF. The CDR3 DNA follows: TGTGCCAGTAGTATTCACGGCGGGAGGGGTAGCACAGATACGCAGTATTTT.

The V gene is TRBV27, the J gene TRBJ2-5; D perhaps matches TRBD1 (6 bases). The CDR3 is 14 amino acids. Deletions cut 5 bases from V and 1 base from J, with 11 bases between. CDR1 is MNHEY, CDR2 SMNVEV, per germline (reference sequence). The CDR3 DNA reads TGTGCCAGCAGTCCTCTGGACAGCCAAGAGACCCAGTACTTC. Protein product: CASSPLDSQETQYF.